This T cell receptor (beta chain) was recorded in a study of CD8 T cells in Susac syndrome. The CDR3 loop spans 14 amino acids. With 2 bases removed from V and 4 bases from J, the gap between germline ends came to 11 bases. Germline lookup yields CDR1 SGHDT and CDR2 YYEEEE. Reverse transcription of roughly 0.5 to 1 ug RNA was performed with random hexamers. Amplification of TCR beta CDR3 by immunoSEQ multiplex PCR spanned 54 Vbeta and 13 Jbeta. A single record per CDR3 protein comes from TCRdb applying MiXCR to the immunoSEQ multiplex PCR reads. The sample records some 180,000 distinct CDR3 sequences, approximately 93% being singletons.

This receptor was taken from a human donor in good health. The gene calls are TRBV5-6 and TRBJ2-3; D unresolved. Sequenced sample: CD4+ T cells from PBMCs. CDR3 bases: TGTGCCAGCAGCTTCTATGGGGTTCCAGATACGCAGTATTTT. Translated, it gives CASSFYGVPDTQYF.